This T cell receptor (beta chain) was recorded in a study of cytomegalovirus exposure and HLA in healthy donors. 60 Vbeta and 13 Jbeta primers were used in PCR. Method: immunoSEQ multiplex PCR; TCRdb's copy keeps in-frame clones and lacks some. This sample has about 160,000 clones; approximately 76% occur once, and the top ten carry 1.2% to 1.5%. CDR1 and CDR2 (germline): MDHEN, SYDVKM. The CDR3 has 15 amino acids. V trimming: 6 bases; J trimming: 0 bases; junction bases outside the gene matches: 3. This TCR came from a man in his 60s in good health and CMV-seronegative. The sequenced sample was PBMCs. The chain employs TRBV28 and TRBJ2-3; TRBD1 matches 10 bases. The CDR3 loop reads CASRGDRGSTDTQYF. In DNA form, the CDR3 reads TGTGCCAGCAGGGGGGACAGGGGCAGCACAGATACGCAGTATTTT. The whole variable domain, filled in from reference TRBV28 and TRBJ2-3, reads DVKVTQSSRYLVKRTGEKVFLECVQDMDHENMFWYRQDPGLGLRLIYFSYDVKMKEKGDIPEGYSVSREKKERFSLILESASTNQTSMYLCASRGDRGSTDTQYFGPGTRLTVL.